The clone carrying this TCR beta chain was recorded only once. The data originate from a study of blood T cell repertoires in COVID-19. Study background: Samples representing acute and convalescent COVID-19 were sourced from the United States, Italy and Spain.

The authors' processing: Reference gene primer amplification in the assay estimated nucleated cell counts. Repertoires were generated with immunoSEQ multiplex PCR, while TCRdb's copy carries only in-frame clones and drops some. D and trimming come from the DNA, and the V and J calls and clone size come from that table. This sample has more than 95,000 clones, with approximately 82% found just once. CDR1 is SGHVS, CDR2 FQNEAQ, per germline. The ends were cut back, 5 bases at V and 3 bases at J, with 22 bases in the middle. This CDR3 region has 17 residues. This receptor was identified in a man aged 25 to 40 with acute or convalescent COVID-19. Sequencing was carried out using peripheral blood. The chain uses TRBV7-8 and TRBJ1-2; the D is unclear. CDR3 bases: TGTGCCAGCAGCGCAAAGAGAGATGCACCTGAGGACTATGGCTACACCTTC. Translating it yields CASSAKRDAPEDYGYTF. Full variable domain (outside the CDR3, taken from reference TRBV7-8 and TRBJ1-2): GAGVSQSPRYKVAKRGQDVALRCDPISGHVSLFWYQQALGQGPEFLTYFQNEAQLDKSGLPSDRFFAERPEGSVSTLKIQRTQQEDSAVYLCASSAKRDAPEDYGYTFGSGTRLTVV.